The 26 T cell receptor beta chains below come from one sample, sequenced in a study of T cell responses to AZD1222 COVID-19 vaccine. Profiling relied on immunoSEQ multiplex PCR, and the TCRdb table lists in-frame clones only, not all of them. This sample has 90,000 to 150,000 clones, with around nine tenths found just once. Specimen: peripheral blood, collected on day 0 of AZD1222 vaccination. The receptors stem from an adult in good health.

This chain joins TRBV9 and TRBJ1-5; no firm D call. Germline CDR1 is SGDLS and CDR2 is YYNGEE. With 0 bases removed from V and 7 bases from J, the gap between germline ends came to 11 bases. CDR3 length equals 14 residues. The CDR3 sequence: CASSVGPGGQPQHF. The CDR3 region has the DNA TGTGCCAGCAGCGTAGGTCCCGGTGGCCAGCCCCAGCATTTT.

This chain uses TRBV5-4 with TRBJ2-7; D call uncertain. V gave up 4 bases and J gave up 5 bases, with 13 bases separating them. The germline V gene has CDR1 SGHNT and CDR2 YYREEE (reference sequence). The CDR3 length is 13 residues. The DNA of the CDR3 is TGTGCCAGCAGCCGGGCCCCCCCTGACGAGCAGTACTTC. Encoded protein: CASSRAPPDEQYF.

The chain employs TRBV19 and TRBJ1-1; 8 positions match TRBD1. V dropped 6 bases and J dropped 5; count of bases not matched to a gene: 5. This CDR3 region has 13 residues. The germline V gene has CDR1 LNHDA and CDR2 SQIVND (reference sequence). CDR3 in amino acids: CASSQGARTEAFF. CDR3 DNA sequence: TGTGCCAGTAGCCAGGGGGCGAGAACTGAAGCTTTCTTT.

The chain couples TRBV7-6 to TRBJ2-1, with 15 bases aligning to TRBD2. V lost 3 bases, J lost 7 bases, and 7 bases stayed unmatched. The CDR3 contains 17 residues. Germline loops: CDR1 SGHVS, CDR2 FNYEAQ. The CDR3 is CASSLATGTSGRNEQFF. The CDR3 region has the DNA TGTGCCAGCAGCTTGGCGACCGGGACTAGCGGGAGGAATGAGCAGTTCTTC.

This chain connects TRBV12-3 or TRBV12-4 to TRBJ1-5; D remains unclear. This CDR3 has 13 residues. The germline V and J ends were trimmed by 6 bases and 1 base, with 7 bases remaining between them. The CDR3 coding sequence is TGTGCCAGCAGCTCGGGGAGCAATCAGCCCCAGCATTTT. Residues: CASSSGSNQPQHF.

The CDR3 here is CASSQGAGITYGYTF. CDR3 DNA sequence: TGTGCCAGCAGCCAAGGGGCAGGGATTACCTATGGCTACACCTTC. The V and J genes are TRBV3-1 (or the pseudogene TRBV3-2) and TRBJ1-2, with a tentative D call TRBD1 (5 bases). The V end was cut by 1 base, the J end by 4 bases, with 13 bases between. The CDR3 extends over 15 amino acids. Germline V gene lookup returns CDR1 LGHDT and CDR2 YNNKEL (reference sequence).

This chain joins TRBV19 and TRBJ2-1, with a weak D call TRBD2 (6 bases). From germline, CDR1 is LNHDA and CDR2 SQIVND (reference sequence). Trimming left V 6 bases short and J 2 bases short, with 11 bases between. The CDR3 runs to 14 residues. CDR3 nucleotide sequence: TGTGCCAGTAGAGGCGGGAACACCTACAATGAGCAGTTCTTC. Translating gives CASRGGNTYNEQFF.

This chain uses TRBV5-8 with TRBJ2-7; D remains ambiguous. V was pared by 5 bases and J by 4 bases, with 7 bases between. The CDR3 contains 11 residues. Germline CDR1 reads SGHTS; CDR2 reads YDEGEE. The CDR3 region has the DNA TGTGCCAGCAGTTTAAGGTACGAGCAGTACTTC. It encodes CASSLRYEQYF. Full variable domain (rest looked up from reference TRBV5-8 and TRBJ2-7): EAGVTQSPTHLIKTRGQQATLRCSPISGHTSVYWYQQALGLGLQFLLWYDEGEERNRGNFPPRFSGRQFPNYSSELNVNALELEDSALYLCASSLRYEQYFGPGTRLTVT.

The chain recombines TRBV5-1 with TRBJ2-7, with a possible D match to TRBD2 (5 bases). The CDR3 runs 15 residues. CDR1 SGHRS and CDR2 YFSETQ come from the germline V gene. Trimming took off 3 bases at V and 3 bases at J, with 16 bases between the two ends. This CDR3 is CASSSESAGSYEQYF. The CDR3 region has the DNA TGCGCCAGCAGCTCGGAATCTGCTGGGAGCTACGAGCAGTACTTC.

The rearrangement joins TRBV3-1 (or the pseudogene TRBV3-2) to TRBJ2-6; D might be TRBD1 (5 bases). V was trimmed by 4 bases and J by 4 bases, leaving 17 bases between them. The CDR3 consists of 17 residues. Germline V gene lookup returns CDR1 LGHDT and CDR2 YNNKEL (reference sequence). DNA of the CDR3: TGTGCCAGCAGCCCCAGGGTCGCTGCTTCCGGGGCCAACGTCCTGACTTTC. It yields the protein CASSPRVAASGANVLTF.

The chain employs TRBV3-1 (or the pseudogene TRBV3-2) and TRBJ2-3; possibly TRBD2 for D (6 bases). The germline gives CDR1 LGHDT, CDR2 YNNKEL (reference sequence). This CDR3 comprises 14 residues. Trimming took 4 bases from V and 6 from J, leaving 14 bases between them. The CDR3 sequence is CASSLDYSTDTQYF. CDR3 DNA: TGTGCCAGCAGCCTGGACTACTCTACGGATACGCAGTATTTT.

The gene calls are TRBV7-3 and TRBJ2-3; 9 bases align to TRBD2. V dropped 5 bases and J dropped 4; count of bases not matched to a gene: 10. Germline CDR1 reads SGHTA; CDR2 reads FQGTGA. The CDR3 is 16 residues long. The CDR3 sequence is CASSGRRREGADTQYF. CDR3 DNA: TGTGCCAGCAGCGGGCGGCGGCGGGAGGGCGCAGATACGCAGTATTTT.

The genes are TRBV5-1 and TRBJ2-7; 7 bases map to TRBD1. The V gene's germline CDR1 is SGHRS and CDR2 YFSETQ. This CDR3 has 19 residues. Trimming removed 3 bases from V and 2 bases from J; junction bases left unmatched: 20. The CDR3 DNA follows: TGCGCCAGCAGCTGGAAGAGACCAAACCGGGACAGAGGGGCCTACGAGCAGTACTTC. Encoded protein: CASSWKRPNRDRGAYEQYF.

The V call is TRBV2, the J call TRBJ2-3; D possibly uses TRBD1 or TRBD2 (5 bases each). Germline CDR1 and CDR2: SNHLY and FYNNEI. The CDR3 spans 15 residues. V was shortened by 1 base and J by 2 bases, with 10 bases between the two germline ends. The CDR3 DNA is TGTGCCAGCAGTGAAGGGTGGGGGTTCACAGATACGCAGTATTTT. It specifies CASSEGWGFTDTQYF.

The chain carries TRBV7-2 and TRBJ1-4; D perhaps matches TRBD1 (6 bases). Germline values: CDR1 SGHTA, CDR2 FQGNSA. The V and J ends lost 1 base and 6 bases respectively, with 18 bases between them. CDR3 length: 17 residues. CDR3 sequence reads: CASSLGGQTDRYEKLFF. The DNA for the CDR3 is TGTGCCAGCAGCTTAGGAGGGCAGACGGACAGATATGAAAAACTGTTTTTT.

This chain joins TRBV6-5 and TRBJ1-2; D gene ambiguous. Germline V lookup: CDR1 MNHEY, CDR2 SVGAGI. V was clipped by 0 bases and J by 7 bases, with 9 bases between them. The CDR3 spans 13 residues. CDR3: CASSYSEGAGYTF. The CDR3 DNA reads as TGTGCCAGCAGTTACTCGGAGGGAGCTGGCTACACCTTC.

In this sample, this clone turned up once. The V and J genes are TRBV7-9 and TRBJ1-1; no definite D call. V was cut by 5 bases and J by 1 base, with 8 bases left in between. Germline V CDR1 and CDR2: SEHNR, FQNEAQ (reference sequence). The length of the CDR3 is 13 residues. CDR3 amino acids: CASSQKGNTEAFF. CDR3 bases: TGTGCCAGCAGCCAGAAGGGGAACACTGAAGCTTTCTTT.

The rearrangement uses TRBV11-2 and TRBJ1-2; 9 nucleotides agree with TRBD1. Germline loops: CDR1 SGHAT, CDR2 FQNNGV. Losses at the gene ends were 5 bases for V and 4 bases for J; bases not matched to a gene: 14. CDR3 length: 17 residues. The CDR3 coding sequence is TGTGCCAGCAGCCTGCAACGACCAGACAGGGGGGGCTATGGCTACACCTTC. It translates to CASSLQRPDRGGYGYTF.

A few counts support this clone. The rearrangement uses TRBV7-8 and TRBJ2-2, with 7 bases that match TRBD2. Germline V gene data show CDR1 as SGHVS and CDR2 as FQNEAQ. The CDR3 has 15 residues. V dropped 6 bases and J dropped 5; count of bases not matched to a gene: 9. The CDR3 bases are TGTGCCAGCAGTATATTAGCGGGCGCGACCGGGGAGCTGTTTTTT. Translating it yields CASSILAGATGELFF.

Written as DNA, the CDR3 is TGTGCCACCAGCAGAGGACAGGGGCCCTATGGCTACACCTTC. Protein sequence: CATSRGQGPYGYTF. This sequence joins TRBV15 and TRBJ1-2, with 8 bases identical to TRBD1. V was clipped by 1 base and J by 4 bases; unmatched bases: 2. The CDR3 is 14 amino acids. Germline values: CDR1 LNHNV, CDR2 YYDKDF (reference sequence).

The rearrangement uses TRBV24-1 and TRBJ1-1, with 7 bases matching TRBD1. Germline assignment: CDR1 KGHDR and CDR2 SFDVKD. With V trimmed by 8 bases and J by 0 bases, 2 bases remained unmatched. CDR3 length: 13 residues. In DNA, the CDR3 is TGTGCCACCAAGGGACAGATGAACACTGAAGCTTTCTTT. Its translation: CATKGQMNTEAFF.

V gene TRBV18 combines with J gene TRBJ2-3; D unresolved. The length of the CDR3 is 13 residues. From germline, CDR1 is KGHSH and CDR2 LQKENI. V was pared by 5 bases and J by 0 bases, with 6 bases between. CDR3 residues: CASSTFSTDTQYF. Here the CDR3 DNA reads TGTGCCAGCTCAACGTTTAGCACAGATACGCAGTATTTT.

V is TRBV6-5 and J is TRBJ1-2; D is undetermined. The CDR3 is made up of 11 amino acids. V was pared by 5 bases and J by 9 bases, with 10 bases between. The germline gives CDR1 MNHEY, CDR2 SVGAGI. The CDR3 loop reads CASSLAGRYTF. The CDR3 DNA is TGTGCCAGCAGTCTGGCTGGGCGCTACACCTTC.

The CDR3 loop reads CASSPRDREETQYF. CDR3 sequence (DNA): TGTGCCAGCAGCCCTCGGGACAGGGAAGAGACCCAGTACTTC. V usage is TRBV3-1 (or the pseudogene TRBV3-2) and J usage is TRBJ2-5, with TRBD1 matching over 9 bases. V shed 4 bases and J 3 bases; nucleotides not matched to a gene: 3. The CDR3 length is 14 residues. Germline values: CDR1 LGHDT, CDR2 YNNKEL (reference sequence).

The chain joins TRBV19 to TRBJ1-2; 7 nucleotides match TRBD1. The germline gives CDR1 LNHDA, CDR2 SQIVND (reference sequence). J was trimmed by 6 bases and V by 5 bases; bases with no gene match: 6. The CDR3 is 13 amino acids. CDR3 DNA: TGTGCCAGTAGTGGGGACAGAGTCCATGGCTACACCTTC. It encodes CASSGDRVHGYTF.

The chain is built from TRBV6-5 and TRBJ2-3; tentatively, D is TRBD2 (6 bases). The CDR3 spans 14 residues. Germline CDR1 and CDR2: MNHEY and SVGAGI. V lost 5 bases and J 1 base, leaving 10 bases between the germline ends. CDR3 nucleotide sequence: TGTGCCAGCAGTCGGGACTCCCGCACAGATACGCAGTATTTT. It specifies CASSRDSRTDTQYF.